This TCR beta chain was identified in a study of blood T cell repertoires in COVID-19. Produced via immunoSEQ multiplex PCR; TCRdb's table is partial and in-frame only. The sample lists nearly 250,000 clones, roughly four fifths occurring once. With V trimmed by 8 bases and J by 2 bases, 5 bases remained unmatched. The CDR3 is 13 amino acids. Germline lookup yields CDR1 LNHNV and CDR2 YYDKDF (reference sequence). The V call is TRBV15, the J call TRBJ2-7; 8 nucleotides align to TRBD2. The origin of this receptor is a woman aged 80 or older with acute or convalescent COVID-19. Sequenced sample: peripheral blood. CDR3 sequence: CATAPGLAYEQYF. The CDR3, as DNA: TGTGCCACCGCGCCGGGACTAGCCTACGAGCAGTACTTC.